The rows below give T cell receptor beta chains drawn from one sample of a study of blood T cell repertoires in COVID-19. Libraries were prepared by immunoSEQ multiplex PCR; TCRdb keeps only in-frame clonotypes and omits some of them. The table records more than 350,000 clones, approximately 87% of them present only once. The sequenced material came from PBMCs or T cells enriched from blood (not recorded which). The receptors shown here come from a woman in her fifties or sixties who had recovered from COVID-19. Each CDR3 is given with its conserved first and last residue. The D gene is left open where the match is weak. Size is omitted from some rows. Given values are once, few, many or a class for expanded clones.

V gene	clone size	D gene	J gene	CDR3 DNA	CDR3 protein
TRBV27	-	-	TRBJ1-1	TGTGCCAGCAGTAGAACAGGGACCCTAATGAACACTGAAGCTTTCTTT	CASSRTGTLMNTEAFF
TRBV6-5	-	TRBD1	TRBJ2-7	TGTGCCAGCCAGGGGGCAGGGGGCTCCTACGAGCAGTACTTC	CASQGAGGSYEQYF
TRBV2	once	TRBD1	TRBJ1-2	TGTGCCAGCAGTGGACCATTACAGGGGGCTGACGGCTACACCTTC	CASSGPLQGADGYTF
TRBV28	-	-	TRBJ1-1	TGTGCCAGCACCTCGTCTTCGGGGTCAGGGAACACTGAAGCTTTCTTT	CASTSSSGSGNTEAFF
TRBV9	-	TRBD2	TRBJ2-1	TGTGCCAGCAGCGTAGGTAATAGCGGGGGGTACAATGAGCAGTTCTTC	CASSVGNSGGYNEQFF
TRBV30	-	TRBD1	TRBJ2-1	TGTGCCTATCTACAGGGGGCTGCCTACAATGAGCAGTTCTTC	CAYLQGAAYNEQFF
TRBV5-1	-	-	TRBJ1-1	TGCGCCAGCAGCTTGGGGAGAAACACTGAAGCTTTCTTT	CASSLGRNTEAFF
TRBV6-1	-	TRBD1	TRBJ1-2	TGTGCCAGCAGTGAAGGTCAAGGACAGGGGCCCTATGGCTACACCTTC	CASSEGQGQGPYGYTF
TRBV5-4	-	TRBD1	TRBJ2-1	TGTGCCAGCAGCCGACAGGGCAATGAGCAGTTCTTC	CASSRQGNEQFF
TRBV2	few	-	TRBJ2-3	TGTGCCAGCAGCGACCGACAGTATACGCAGTATTTT	CASSDRQYTQYF
TRBV5-1	-	TRBD2	TRBJ2-6	TGCGCCAGCAGCCCCGGGACTAGCTCTGGGGCCAACGTCCTGACTTTC	CASSPGTSSGANVLTF
TRBV28	-	TRBD1	TRBJ2-7	TGTGCCAGCAGTTTATTTCCCCGGACAGGGGATTCCTCCTACGAGCAGTACTTC	CASSLFPRTGDSSYEQYF
TRBV4-3	-	TRBD1	TRBJ1-5	TGCGCCAGCAGCGCCAAACAGGGGAATCAGCCCCAGCATTTT	CASSAKQGNQPQHF
TRBV5-1	-	-	TRBJ2-5	TGCGCCAGCAGCTTGCAAATGGGGCTAGCGGAGACCCAGTACTTC	CASSLQMGLAETQYF
TRBV14	-	-	TRBJ1-4	TGTGCCAGCAGCCCCCTAGTGCTGGAACAGGGAGACGAAAAACTGTTTTTT	CASSPLVLEQGDEKLFF
TRBV5-1	once	-	TRBJ1-5	TGCGCCAGCAGCGATAAGCCTGGGACAAGTAGCAATCAGCCCCAGCATTTT	CASSDKPGTSSNQPQHF
TRBV30	-	-	TRBJ1-3	TGTGCCTGGAGTGGATGGGGGGGCAATCCTGGAAACACCATATATTTT	CAWSGWGGNPGNTIYF
TRBV15	-	-	TRBJ1-1	TGTGCCACCAGCAATCGGAGGGGACGGAACACTGAAGCTTTCTTT	CATSNRRGRNTEAFF
TRBV28	few	-	TRBJ1-3	TGTGCCAGCCTAGACAGGTCTTCTGGAAACACCATATATTTT	CASLDRSSGNTIYF
TRBV28	-	-	TRBJ2-7	TGTGCCAGCAGCAAAACTAGTTACGAGCAGTACTTC	CASSKTSYEQYF
TRBV2	-	-	TRBJ1-2	TGTGCCAGCAGTGAGCCAGGGGACTATGGCTACACCTTC	CASSEPGDYGYTF
TRBV5-1	-	-	TRBJ1-1	TGCGCCAGCAGCTTGGTGGCGAACACTGAAGCTTTCTTT	CASSLVANTEAFF
TRBV5-1	-	-	TRBJ2-5	TGCGCCAGCAGCTTGGGGGGTCCCCGGGGAGAGACCCAGTACTTC	CASSLGGPRGETQYF
TRBV5-5	-	TRBD2	TRBJ2-7	TGTGCCAGCAGCGTAGGACCCCTAGCGGGGGCAAACTACGAGCAGTACTTC	CASSVGPLAGANYEQYF
TRBV9	-	TRBD2	TRBJ2-1	TGTGCCAGCAACGTAGGACTAGCGGGGGGCAACAATGAGCAGTTCTTC	CASNVGLAGGNNEQFF
TRBV19	-	-	TRBJ1-1	TGTGCCAGCCTAGGAGCCACTGAAGCTTTCTTT	CASLGATEAFF
TRBV7-2	-	-	TRBJ2-3	TGTGCCAGCAGCTTCTCCTTTACGCAGTATTTT	CASSFSFTQYF
TRBV7-8	-	TRBD2	TRBJ2-3	TGTGCCAGCAGCCCCCGTCCCCAGCGGGGGGGTACGCAGTATTTT	CASSPRPQRGGTQYF
TRBV2	-	TRBD1	TRBJ1-1	TGTGCCAGCAGAGGACAGGGGGCTGGTCCTGAAGCTTTCTTT	CASRGQGAGPEAFF
TRBV25-1	once	TRBD1	TRBJ2-7	TGTGCCAGCAGTGAGACAGGGGGCTACGAGCAGTACTTC	CASSETGGYEQYF
TRBV3-1/TRBV3-2	many	TRBD1	TRBJ1-1	TGTGCCAGCAGCCCCTCCCGTAAGGGGGCAGGGACTGAAGCTTTCTTT	CASSPSRKGAGTEAFF
TRBV9	-	TRBD2	TRBJ2-2	TGTGCCAGCAGCCCCCGGGCTAGCGGGGGCACCGGGGAGCTGTTTTTT	CASSPRASGGTGELFF
TRBV24-1	-	TRBD2	TRBJ2-1	TGTGCCACCAGACCTACTAGCGGGGGTACCTACAATGAGCAGTTCTTC	CATRPTSGGTYNEQFF
TRBV4-2	-	TRBD1	TRBJ1-1	TGTGCCAGCAGCCAAGAAATTGGACAGGGAGGCACTGAAGCTTTCTTT	CASSQEIGQGGTEAFF
TRBV19	-	-	TRBJ1-5	TGTGCCAGTAGTAAACGACAGGGCAATCAGCCCCAGCATTTT	CASSKRQGNQPQHF
TRBV5-1	once	-	TRBJ2-7	TGCGCCAGCAGCTTGGCATATTCGGGCTACGAGCAGTACTTC	CASSLAYSGYEQYF
TRBV28	-	-	TRBJ2-3	TGTGCCAGCACTTTAGCGTCGACTAGCACAGATACGCAGTATTTT	CASTLASTSTDTQYF
TRBV19	-	-	TRBJ1-6	TGTGCCAGTAGGGCAGTATCCTATAATTCACCCCTCCACTTT	CASRAVSYNSPLHF
TRBV6-5	-	TRBD1	TRBJ1-2	TGTGCCAGCAGAACCGGACAGGGGGCCTATGGCTACACCTTC	CASRTGQGAYGYTF
TRBV3-1/TRBV3-2	few	-	TRBJ1-2	TGTGCCAGCAGATCGGTCGGCTACACCTTC	CASRSVGYTF
TRBV24-1	-	-	TRBJ1-1	TGTGCCATGTATTCCTTGAACACTGAAGCTTTCTTT	CAMYSLNTEAFF
TRBV13	-	TRBD1	TRBJ1-6	TGTGCCAGCAGCTCAGGGACAGGGAAAAATTCACCCCTCCACTTT	CASSSGTGKNSPLHF
TRBV15	-	TRBD1	TRBJ1-5	TGTGCCACCAGCAGAGATGGACAGGGCGGTCAGCCCCAGCATTTT	CATSRDGQGGQPQHF
TRBV7-9	once	-	TRBJ1-2	TGTGCCAGCAGCTTAGGATCGGGGGACTATGGCTACACCTTC	CASSLGSGDYGYTF
TRBV3-1/TRBV3-2	-	TRBD1	TRBJ1-1	TGTGCCAGCAGAAGGACAGGGGCCATGAACACTGAAGCTTTCTTT	CASRRTGAMNTEAFF
TRBV18	once	TRBD1	TRBJ1-3	TGTGCCAGCTCAACCCGGGACAGGGGTTCTGGAAACACCATATATTTT	CASSTRDRGSGNTIYF
TRBV23-1	-	-	TRBJ1-2	TGCGCCAGCAGTCAATCCGTAACTATGAGTGGCTACACCTTC	CASSQSVTMSGYTF
TRBV13	-	TRBD2	TRBJ2-1	TGTGCCAGCAGCTTAAAGGGACTAGCGGGCAATGAGCAGTTCTTC	CASSLKGLAGNEQFF
TRBV6-2/TRBV6-3	-	-	TRBJ1-1	TGTGCCAGCAGTTCTAACTCGGGGACTGAAGCTTTCTTT	CASSSNSGTEAFF
TRBV4-2	-	-	TRBJ1-6	TGTGCCAGCAGCCAAGAGTTAACAGGGTGGGCAAATTCACCCCTCCACTTT	CASSQELTGWANSPLHF
TRBV2	-	-	TRBJ1-5	TGTGCCAGCAGTGAGTATGGACACCCTAATCAGCCCCAGCATTTT	CASSEYGHPNQPQHF
TRBV28	many	-	TRBJ1-5	TGTGCCAGCAGTTTCCAGTCTAGCAATCAGCCCCAGCATTTT	CASSFQSSNQPQHF
TRBV7-2	-	-	TRBJ1-6	TGTGCCAGCAGCCCCCTCCGACAGTCAAATTCACCCCTCCACTTT	CASSPLRQSNSPLHF
TRBV19	-	TRBD2	TRBJ2-3	TGTGCCAGTAGTATCCAGCGGGGGGTAGGAGATACGCAGTATTTT	CASSIQRGVGDTQYF
TRBV6-5	few	TRBD1	TRBJ2-3	TGTGCCAGCAGTTACTCAAGGGGGCACGAGGATACGCAGTATTTT	CASSYSRGHEDTQYF
TRBV19	-	-	TRBJ1-2	TGTGCCAGTAGTATAGGTCCAGATCAGCGGGGCTATGGCTACACCTTC	CASSIGPDQRGYGYTF
TRBV6-5	-	TRBD1	TRBJ1-6	TGTGCCAGCAGCGGGGACAGGGTGAACTCACCCCTCCACTTT	CASSGDRVNSPLHF